Sequencing of this T cell receptor (beta chain) was carried out in a study of blood T cells in healthy people across ages. The people who gave samples were healthy Caucasians from Russia, aged roughly 6 to 90. As to this clonotype: The antigen is not known.

The second PCR ran roughly 7 to 12 cycles with a sample-barcoded 5' primer and J-beta primers. Sequencing recovered at least 2.5 million CDR3-containing paired-end reads from each sample. MiXCR, applied by TCRdb to the 5' RACE reads, yields one record per CDR3 protein. Of approximately 800,000 distinct CDR3 sequences in the sample, 58% were seen once. CDR1 and CDR2 (germline): SQVTM, ANQGSEA. V shed 6 bases and J 6 bases; nucleotides not matched to a gene: 6. The length of the CDR3 is 12 residues. Findings of the study overall: A strong correlation was found between TCR beta diversity and the percentage of naive T cells.

Sequenced: blood. The rearrangement joins TRBV29-1 to TRBJ2-3, with 7 positions matching TRBD2. The clonotype originates from a man aged 30 to 39 in good health. The CDR3 loop is CSVIAGGDTQYF. The DNA for the CDR3 is TGCAGCGTGATAGCGGGTGGGGATACGCAGTATTTT.